What follows describes a single TCR beta chain. The sample is drawn from a study of blood T cell repertoires in COVID-19. The wider study: T cells, B-cell-depleted T cells, or PBMCs supplied cDNA or gDNA.

In germline, CDR1 is LNHDA, CDR2 SQIVND (reference sequence). Trimming left V 3 bases short and J 5 bases short, with 4 bases between. The CDR3 runs to 11 residues. Authors' processing steps: Estimation of nucleated cell counts relied on the amplification of reference gene primers. Sequenced by immunoSEQ multiplex PCR; TCRdb stores in-frame clones only, minus some. The V and J calls and the clone size are those of that table, but D and trimming were determined from the DNA. The sample shows 100,000 to 150,000 clones, about 81% of them seen only once. The sequence was obtained from a woman aged 45 to 65 with acute or convalescent COVID-19. The sequencing sample was made of peripheral blood. The V and J genes are TRBV19 and TRBJ1-2; D gene uncertain. CDR3 protein: CASSMYYGYTF. The CDR3 DNA sequence: TGTGCCAGTAGTATGTATTATGGCTACACCTTC. Full variable domain (remainder filled in from reference TRBV19 and TRBJ1-2): DGGITQSPKYLFRKEGQNVTLSCEQNLNHDAMYWYRQDPGQGLRLIYYSQIVNDFQKGDIAEGYSVSREKKESFPLTVTSAQKNPTAFYLCASSMYYGYTFGSGTRLTVV.